Included here is one T cell receptor beta chain sequence, with context. Sequencing used immunoSEQ multiplex PCR; TCRdb keeps in-frame clones, though not all of them. The sample records around 340,000 clones, around nine tenths being singletons. The sample's treatment: some 19 received Ad26.COV2.S at low or high dose, single or two shots; about five received placebo; per-sample allocation not given. Material that was analyzed had been drawn on day 63 after the first vaccine or placebo injection. The sample comes from a study of Ad26.COV2.S vaccination and SARS-CoV-2 variants. Study information: COV1001, an Ad26.COV2.S trial, supplied this vaccine-arm donor.

CDR1 MGHRA and CDR2 YSYEKL come from the germline V gene. V was cut by 3 bases and J by 2 bases, with 7 bases left in between. This CDR3 has 13 amino acids. This specimen was peripheral blood, taken in a trial of Ad26.COV2.S vaccine versus placebo. This receptor was identified in a person aged 18-65 years who received the Ad26.COV2.S COVID-19 vaccine or a placebo. J is TRBJ1-1 and V is TRBV4-1, with D possibly matching TRBD1 (5 bases). CDR3 protein: CASSQTENTEAFF. Written as DNA, the CDR3 is TGCGCCAGCAGCCAGACAGAAAACACTGAAGCTTTCTTT.